Each of the 18 T cell receptor beta chains below was sequenced from the same sample in a study of blood T cell repertoires in COVID-19. Method: immunoSEQ multiplex PCR; TCRdb's copy keeps in-frame clones and lacks some. Found here are about 130,000 clones, about four fifths of them singletons; the top ten hold 12%. Sequenced material: peripheral blood. All receptors come from a woman aged 55-70 years with acute or convalescent COVID-19.

This chain uses TRBV10-2 with TRBJ2-2; perhaps TRBD2 as D (5 bases). Germline V lookup: CDR1 WSHSY, CDR2 SAAADI. This CDR3 comprises 15 residues. V dropped 6 bases and J dropped 4 bases, with 15 bases sitting between them. For the CDR3, the DNA is TGCGCCAGCAGGCCTCGGGCAGAGGGCACCGGGGAGCTGTTTTTT. This sequence encodes CASRPRAEGTGELFF.

V and J are TRBV2 and TRBJ2-3; a possible D gene is TRBD1 (5 bases). V was shortened by 10 bases and J by 1 base, with 18 bases between the two germline ends. This CDR3 has 15 residues. Germline lookup yields CDR1 SNHLY and CDR2 FYNNEI. For the CDR3, the DNA is TGTGCCATGTCGCAGGGATCGATTCGCACAGATACGCAGTATTTT. Its translation: CAMSQGSIRTDTQYF.

The chain joins TRBV19 to TRBJ1-5, with TRBD1 matching over 9 bases. The CDR3 extends over 14 amino acids. Germline V gene sequence: CDR1 LNHDA, CDR2 SQIVND (reference sequence). V dropped 5 bases and J dropped 11; count of bases not matched to a gene: 10. The CDR3: CASSSLSGQGTQHF. The CDR3 coding sequence is TGTGCCAGTAGTTCCCTCTCGGGACAGGGAACCCAGCATTTT.

A note on this clone: Other DNA sequences of this sample code for an identical CDR3. This chain uses TRBV10-1 with TRBJ1-1; no definite D call. This CDR3 is built from 14 residues. Germline values: CDR1 WNHNN, CDR2 SYGVQD (reference sequence). The ends were cut back, 0 bases at V and 1 base at J, with 6 bases in the middle. The CDR3 DNA reads TGCGCCAGCAGTGAGTCGGCAGGGAACACTGAAGCTTTCTTT. Its translation: CASSESAGNTEAFF.

A few counts support this clone. The chain recombines TRBV5-5 with TRBJ2-7, with D perhaps TRBD1 (5 bases). Germline values: CDR1 SGHKS, CDR2 YYEKEE (reference sequence). The CDR3 is 17 residues long. V gave up 3 bases and J gave up 0 bases, with 19 bases separating them. CDR3 nucleotide sequence: TGTGCCAGCAGCTCTGGTATAGGGGCTGTAAGCTCCTACGAGCAGTACGTC. The encoded protein is CASSSGIGAVSSYEQYV.

The CDR3 loop reads CATSSDRAEAGNTIYF. Written as DNA, the CDR3 is TGTGCCACCAGCAGTGACAGGGCAGAGGCTGGAAACACCATATATTTT. This chain uses TRBV15 with TRBJ1-3; 7 bases map to TRBD1. Germline values: CDR1 LNHNV, CDR2 YYDKDF (reference sequence). With 3 bases clipped from V and 2 bases from J, the junction kept 7 bases outside the gene matches. This CDR3 has 16 amino acids.

The chain is built from TRBV7-9 and TRBJ1-5; no firm D call. CDR1 is SEHNR, CDR2 FQNEAQ, per germline (reference sequence). This CDR3 is built from 13 residues. Between the trimmed V and J ends, which lost 4 bases and 4 bases, there was a span of 8 bases. In DNA, the CDR3 is TGTGCCAGCAGCTCAGAGGGAAATCAGCCCCAGCATTTT. Translated, it gives CASSSEGNQPQHF.

This clone was counted between two and nine times. V and J are TRBV3-1 (or the pseudogene TRBV3-2) and TRBJ1-2; D might be TRBD1 (6 bases). The CDR3 covers 13 residues. V gave up 3 bases and J gave up 4 bases, with 9 bases separating them. The germline V gene has CDR1 LGHDT and CDR2 YNNKEL (reference sequence). CDR3 nucleotides: TGTGCCAGCAGCCACGGGACACCCTATGGCTACACCTTC. Translating gives CASSHGTPYGYTF.

V gene TRBV19 combines with J gene TRBJ2-5; 8 nucleotides align to TRBD2. Trimming cost V 6 bases and J 0 bases; bases outside gene matches: 6. The CDR3 covers 15 residues. In germline, CDR1 is LNHDA, CDR2 SQIVND (reference sequence). The CDR3 nucleotides are TGTGCCAGTAGCTCGGGAGGGGGGTACCAAGAGACCCAGTACTTC. This encodes CASSSGGGYQETQYF.

The gene calls are TRBV7-9 and TRBJ1-1; D not certain. Germline-derived CDR1 and CDR2 are SEHNR and FQNEAQ (reference sequence). The CDR3 totals 13 residues. Trimming stripped 5 bases from V and 0 bases from J, with 7 bases between. The CDR3 spells CASSPQVNTEAFF. CDR3 nucleotides: TGTGCCAGCAGCCCCCAGGTGAACACTGAAGCTTTCTTT.

The chain couples TRBV7-9 to TRBJ2-7; possibly TRBD1 for D (6 bases). Germline V gene lookup returns CDR1 SEHNR and CDR2 FQNEAQ (reference sequence). This CDR3 has 14 residues. With 1 base removed from V and 4 bases from J, the gap between germline ends came to 11 bases. CDR3 in DNA: TGTGCCAGCAGCTTAGAACAGGGACGATACGAGCAGTACTTC. Its protein product is CASSLEQGRYEQYF.

This clone was detected only once. The sample carries other DNA sequences with the same CDR3. The chain carries TRBV2 and TRBJ1-2; D unresolved. Germline-derived CDR1 and CDR2 are SNHLY and FYNNEI. V dropped 1 base and J dropped 5 bases, with 8 bases sitting between them. This CDR3 contains 13 residues. In DNA, the CDR3 is TGTGCCAGCAGTGAAGAGGGAGGTTATGGCTACACCTTC. This codes for CASSEEGGYGYTF.

This clone was observed once. V is TRBV11-3 and J is TRBJ2-4; weak D call: TRBD1 (5 bases). Germline V gene data show CDR1 as SGHNT and CDR2 as YENEEA. The V end lost 2 bases, the J end lost 8 bases, and 10 bases lay between the germline ends. The CDR3 length is 13 residues. CDR3 region: CASSLQGSDIQYF. In nucleotides, the CDR3 is TGTGCCAGCAGCTTACAGGGATCGGACATTCAGTACTTC. Variable domain in full (rest from reference TRBV11-3 and TRBJ2-4): EAGVVQSPRYKIIEKKQPVAFWCNPISGHNTLYWYLQNLGQGPELLIRYENEEAVDDSQLPKDRFSAERLKGVDSTLKIQPAELGDSAVYLCASSLQGSDIQYFGAGTRLSVL.

The chain employs TRBV4-1 and TRBJ1-2; D gene ambiguous. This CDR3 has 12 residues. With 6 bases removed from V and 8 bases from J, the gap between germline ends came to 13 bases. From germline, CDR1 is MGHRA and CDR2 YSYEKL. The CDR3 here is CASSPPGTGYTF. The DNA of the CDR3 is TGCGCCAGCAGTCCTCCCGGTACGGGCTACACCTTC.

This clone turned up a few times. The genes are TRBV7-2 and TRBJ2-5, with TRBD2 identical over 7 bases. V shed 1 base and J 4 bases; nucleotides not matched to a gene: 0. Germline CDR1 and CDR2: SGHTA and FQGNSA. This CDR3 is 13 amino acids long. CDR3 bases: TGTGCCAGCAGCTTAGGGACTAGAGAGACCCAGTACTTC. Translating it yields CASSLGTRETQYF.

This clone showed up just once. The chain is built from TRBV9 and TRBJ1-4; TRBD1 matches at 7 bases. In germline, CDR1 is SGDLS, CDR2 YYNGEE. Trimming at V came to 1 base and at J to 8 bases, leaving 8 bases not matched to a gene. There are 15 residues in the CDR3. As DNA, the CDR3 is TGTGCCAGCAGCGTAACGCCGGTCAGGGGGGAAAAACTGTTTTTT. Translating it yields CASSVTPVRGEKLFF.

This clone has only one observation. This chain uses TRBV11-2 with TRBJ1-3; TRBD1 aligns across 9 bases. Germline CDR1 is SGHAT and CDR2 is FQNNGV. The V segment lost 5 bases and the J segment 4 bases; nucleotides outside the gene matches: 6. There are 15 residues in the CDR3. This CDR3 is CASSAGTGPGNTIYF. CDR3 DNA sequence: TGTGCCAGCAGCGCCGGGACAGGGCCCGGAAACACCATATATTTT.

There are a few counts of this clone. The gene calls are TRBV10-3 and TRBJ1-5; no clear D gene. The CDR3 length is 14 residues. Trimming removed 2 bases at V and 3 bases at J, with 8 bases between. CDR1 is ENHRY and CDR2 is SYGVKD in the germline V gene. CDR3 nucleotides: TGTGCCATCAGTGAGCACGGAGACAATCAGCCCCAGCATTTT. It yields the protein CAISEHGDNQPQHF.